This T cell receptor (beta chain) emerged from a study of blood T cell repertoires in COVID-19 (dated by TCRdb to 2020 to 2021). In the study overall: The collaborator samples originated in the United States, Italy and Spain and spanned the acute and convalescent phases of COVID-19. The material from the prospective study consisted of cDNA or gDNA derived from T cells, B-cell-depleted T cells, or PBMCs. Samples were obtained from the ongoing ImmuneRACE study (first 160 participants) and from over 1,000 subjects provided by 6 global collaborators. The sample metadata nearly always contained a de-identified subject ID, COVID-19 status, age in years and sex. The repertoires were made available in a free public database intended to serve as a resource for research on the immune response to SARS-CoV-2. Where available, HLA class I and class II types were obtained from metadata supplied by the sample provider rather than from assay-based typing. Deeply sampled blood TCRbeta repertoires from subjects exposed to, actively infected with, or recovered from COVID-19 were included in the dataset.

The CDR3 covers 18 residues, taking in both the cysteine and the phenylalanine. Only CDR3 DNA is held: 54 bases, read in frame from base 1. TCRbeta CDR3 regions were amplified from genomic DNA by means of the immunoSEQ Assay, a bias-controlled multiplex PCR. The paper's processing steps were these. Nucleated cell counts per sample were estimated from amplification of reference gene primers within the assay. To quantify the absolute abundance of each unique TCRbeta CDR3 rearrangement, sequence reads were collapsed and filtered. For each sample, productive Simpson clonality was calculated as the square root of Simpson's diversity index over productive rearrangements. Here the immuneACCESS table is served through TCRdb, limited to in-frame sequences with V and J called. Missing clones are a known gap in these copies; in checked studies unresolved V genes cover under half, and the rest lacks a known reason. That table furnishes V, J and clone size, whereas the DNA furnished D and trimming. The sample table contains about 340,000 clones; only one count was recorded for approximately 91% of them. Clones ranked in the top ten supply more than 5.5% of the sample.

For this clone: It has no known antigen specificity. No base-level quality is on record; no much larger clone is a single base apart.

Results and caveats for the whole study, not just this receptor: Clinical and demographic metadata were provided uncurated, with the amount varying by source and participant.

In Seattle, one collaborating source enrolled patients while the infection was active and tracked those patients longitudinally over the course of disease. Collaborating institutions collected whole blood in K2EDTA tubes following their own protocols. For TCRbeta analysis, collaborators shipped samples in one of three forms: frozen whole blood, isolated PBMCs, or DNA extracted from either of those sample types. The specimen sequenced was peripheral blood. This receptor was taken from a woman between 65 and 79 years old with COVID-19, enrolled during active disease. The rearrangement joined TRBV21-1 to TRBJ1-5; TRBD1 is the table's D call, not checked against the DNA. TRBV21-1 is an annotated pseudogene. The CDR3 protein sequence reads: CASSLLDAGTPNNQPQHF. Read as DNA, the sequence is TGTGCCAGCAGCCTTTTAGATGCCGGGACACCCAACAATCAGCCCCAGCATTTT.